The TCR beta chain described here comes from a study of CD8 T cells in ankylosing spondylitis. Findings and caveats of the study: Previously reported in reactive arthritis synovial fluid and blood were some of the motif variants. Within matched ankylosing spondylitis synovial fluid, disease-linked clones were reportedly significantly enriched. In peripheral blood, disease-linked CD8+ clones occurred at relatively low frequencies.

As concerns this clonotype: The antigen is unknown.

The germline V and J ends were trimmed by 3 bases and 4 bases, with 19 bases remaining between them. The CDR3 has 17 residues. CDR1 is SGHRS and CDR2 is YFSETQ in the germline V gene. Molecular-barcoded quantitative 5'-RACE produced these TCR beta libraries. TCRdb re-called the 5' RACE reads through MiXCR, storing one row per CDR3 protein. The sample has about 360,000 distinct CDR3 sequences; around 15% are singletons. The TCR sequence derives from a male donor with ankylosing spondylitis or in good health (not recorded which). Material for sequencing was blood, either unsorted or a sorted T cell fraction (not recorded which). The chain couples TRBV5-1 to TRBJ1-4, with D possibly matching TRBD1 (5 bases). Written as DNA, the CDR3 is TGCGCCAGCAGCTCGGGGACCGCCGGAATTAATAATGAAAAACTGTTTTTT. It yields the protein CASSSGTAGINNEKLFF.